These T cell receptor beta chains were read from a single sample in a study of read filtering for tumor transcriptome and immune sequencing. TCRdb reanalysed the reads using MiXCR and keeps one entry per CDR3 protein. The sample holds 43,000 or so distinct CDR3 sequences, 15% to 20% seen once. Material: a population of CD138-negative cells sorted from bone marrow. These receptors all stem from a donor at least 40 years old with multiple myeloma. CDR3s leave out the opening cysteine and the closing phenylalanine or tryptophan.

CDR3aa: SVPVMETQY
v_gene: TRBV20-1
j_gene: TRBJ2-5

CDR3aa: ASSFRGPEGLQF
v_gene: TRBV12-3/TRBV12-4
j_gene: TRBJ2-1

CDR3aa: ASTWGGFREQY
v_gene: TRBV7-2
j_gene: TRBJ2-7

CDR3aa: SVGGGEQF
v_gene: TRBV29-1
j_gene: TRBJ2-1

CDR3aa: ASSLVGLEQF
v_gene: TRBV3-1
j_gene: TRBJ2-1

CDR3aa: ASSLGGAEAF
v_gene: TRBV12-3/TRBV12-4
j_gene: TRBJ1-1

CDR3aa: ASSYKPVRQTDEQY
v_gene: TRBV6-5
j_gene: TRBJ2-7

CDR3aa: SAQSGSHEQF
v_gene: TRBV20-1
j_gene: TRBJ2-1

CDR3aa: AIGESGGSNQPQH
v_gene: TRBV10-3
j_gene: TRBJ1-5

CDR3aa: ASSRALGEYNEQF
v_gene: TRBV18
j_gene: TRBJ2-1

CDR3aa: ASSLGSGSFYEQF
v_gene: TRBV27
j_gene: TRBJ2-1

CDR3aa: AVMEAGGSHYEQH
v_gene: TRBV10-3
j_gene: TRBJ2-7

CDR3aa: ASSYSGVTGELL
v_gene: TRBV6-6
j_gene: TRBJ2-2

CDR3aa: AGSIPAGSYNEQS
v_gene: TRBV19
j_gene: TRBJ2-1

CDR3aa: ASSLGSKEQY
v_gene: TRBV7-9
j_gene: TRBJ2-7

CDR3aa: ASSLRDRRGSEQF
v_gene: TRBV28
j_gene: TRBJ2-1

CDR3aa: SPRVFGDVADEQY
v_gene: TRBV20-1
j_gene: TRBJ2-7

CDR3aa: ARMSGRGTDTQY
v_gene: TRBV12-3/TRBV12-4
j_gene: TRBJ2-3

CDR3aa: ASSPGTGGTFEKLF
v_gene: TRBV5-1
j_gene: TRBJ1-4

CDR3aa: SADTATRDNEKLF
v_gene: TRBV20-1
j_gene: TRBJ1-4

CDR3aa: ASSQAGGEAF
v_gene: TRBV3-1
j_gene: TRBJ1-1

CDR3aa: ASSIPQRSQH
v_gene: TRBV28
j_gene: TRBJ1-5

CDR3aa: ASSLYEASYNEQF
v_gene: TRBV5-1
j_gene: TRBJ2-1

CDR3aa: ASSQDFVLAGDKTGELF
v_gene: TRBV4-2
j_gene: TRBJ2-2

CDR3aa: ASSAPSGRGTDTQY
v_gene: TRBV6-1
j_gene: TRBJ2-3

CDR3aa: ASSLDTDGSGELF
v_gene: TRBV5-1
j_gene: TRBJ2-2

CDR3aa: SVTTGTSGSRRQY
v_gene: TRBV20-1
j_gene: TRBJ2-3

CDR3aa: ASSSYRESIYNEQF
v_gene: TRBV7-3
j_gene: TRBJ2-1

CDR3aa: ASGEGERDTQY
v_gene: TRBV12-3/TRBV12-4
j_gene: TRBJ2-3

CDR3aa: ASSHQENTGELF
v_gene: TRBV18
j_gene: TRBJ2-2

CDR3aa: AISEGGALAAQETQY
v_gene: TRBV10-3
j_gene: TRBJ2-5

CDR3aa: SAREGFGEKLF
v_gene: TRBV20-1
j_gene: TRBJ1-4

CDR3aa: ASRRDRVSTTREQY
v_gene: TRBV2
j_gene: TRBJ2-7

CDR3aa: ASSKREGTDTQY
v_gene: TRBV19
j_gene: TRBJ2-3

CDR3aa: ASSLVKPGTQY
v_gene: TRBV7-9
j_gene: TRBJ2-3

CDR3aa: ASNRYWEEQF
v_gene: TRBV2
j_gene: TRBJ2-1

CDR3aa: ASTQQDSPNEKLF
v_gene: TRBV2
j_gene: TRBJ1-4

CDR3aa: ASSPGDLLSPLH
v_gene: TRBV5-1
j_gene: TRBJ1-6

CDR3aa: SARPGQGAHEQY
v_gene: TRBV20-1
j_gene: TRBJ2-7

CDR3aa: ASSAPGQTRKH
v_gene: TRBV9
j_gene: TRBJ1-2

CDR3aa: ASTSPGGQGTGELF
v_gene: TRBV28
j_gene: TRBJ2-2

CDR3aa: AIKRRADVSYEQY
v_gene: TRBV2
j_gene: TRBJ2-7

CDR3aa: ASTLTDVNEQF
v_gene: TRBV28
j_gene: TRBJ2-1

CDR3aa: SAGGAETEAF
v_gene: TRBV20-1
j_gene: TRBJ1-1

CDR3aa: ASSLMGSSYNEQF
v_gene: TRBV5-1
j_gene: TRBJ2-1

CDR3aa: ASSQTDRTDTQY
v_gene: TRBV6-2/TRBV6-3
j_gene: TRBJ2-3

CDR3aa: AIRQTAGELF
v_gene: TRBV10-3
j_gene: TRBJ2-2

CDR3aa: ASSKSTDTQY
v_gene: TRBV7-9
j_gene: TRBJ2-3

CDR3aa: ATSGRGGSPLH
v_gene: TRBV15
j_gene: TRBJ1-6

CDR3aa: ASSLLPNTEAF
v_gene: TRBV7-9
j_gene: TRBJ1-1

CDR3aa: ASSYSGGEETQY
v_gene: TRBV6-5
j_gene: TRBJ2-5

CDR3aa: SARDRWIGREYNEQF
v_gene: TRBV20-1
j_gene: TRBJ2-1

CDR3aa: SVGETWDGEPF
v_gene: TRBV29-1
j_gene: TRBJ2-2